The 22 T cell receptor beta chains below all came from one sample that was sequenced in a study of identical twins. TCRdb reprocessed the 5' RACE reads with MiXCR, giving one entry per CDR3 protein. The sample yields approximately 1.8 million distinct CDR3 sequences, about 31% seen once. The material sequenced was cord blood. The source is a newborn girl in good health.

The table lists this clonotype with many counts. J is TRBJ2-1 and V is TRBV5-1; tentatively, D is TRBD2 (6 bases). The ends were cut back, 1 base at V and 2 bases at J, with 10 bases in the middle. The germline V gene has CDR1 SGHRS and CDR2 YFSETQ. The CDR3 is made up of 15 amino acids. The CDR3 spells CASSLPTRPYNEQFF. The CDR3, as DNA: TGCGCCAGCAGCTTGCCGACTAGACCCTACAATGAGCAGTTCTTC.

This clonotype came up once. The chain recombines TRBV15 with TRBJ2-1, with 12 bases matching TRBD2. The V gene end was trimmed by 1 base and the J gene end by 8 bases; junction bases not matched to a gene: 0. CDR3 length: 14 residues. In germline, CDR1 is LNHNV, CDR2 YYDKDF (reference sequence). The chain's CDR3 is CATSRGLAGDEQFF. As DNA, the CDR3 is TGTGCCACCAGCAGAGGACTAGCGGGGGATGAGCAGTTCTTC. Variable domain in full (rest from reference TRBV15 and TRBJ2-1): DAMVIQNPRYQVTQFGKPVTLSCSQTLNHNVMYWYQQKSSQAPKLLFHYYDKDFNNEADTPDNFQSRRPNTSFCFLDIRSPGLGDTAMYLCATSRGLAGDEQFFGPGTRLTVL.

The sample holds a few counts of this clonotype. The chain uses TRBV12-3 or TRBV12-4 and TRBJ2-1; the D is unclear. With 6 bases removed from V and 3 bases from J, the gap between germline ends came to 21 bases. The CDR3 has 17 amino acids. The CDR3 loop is CASRTLFADGYYNEQFF. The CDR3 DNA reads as TGTGCCAGCAGGACCCTTTTCGCGGACGGCTACTACAATGAGCAGTTCTTC.

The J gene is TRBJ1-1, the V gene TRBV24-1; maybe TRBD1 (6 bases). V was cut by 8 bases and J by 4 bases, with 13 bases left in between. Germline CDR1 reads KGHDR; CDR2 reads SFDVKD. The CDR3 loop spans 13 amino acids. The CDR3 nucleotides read TGTGCCACCACCGGCCGGGACACCACTGAAGCTTTCTTT. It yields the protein CATTGRDTTEAFF.

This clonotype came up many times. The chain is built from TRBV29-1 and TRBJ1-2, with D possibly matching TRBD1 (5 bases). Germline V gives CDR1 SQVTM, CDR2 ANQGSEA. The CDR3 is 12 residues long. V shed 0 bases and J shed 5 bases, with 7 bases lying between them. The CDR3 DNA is TGCAGCGTTGAAGATGGGGGTTATGGCTACACCTTC. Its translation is CSVEDGGYGYTF.

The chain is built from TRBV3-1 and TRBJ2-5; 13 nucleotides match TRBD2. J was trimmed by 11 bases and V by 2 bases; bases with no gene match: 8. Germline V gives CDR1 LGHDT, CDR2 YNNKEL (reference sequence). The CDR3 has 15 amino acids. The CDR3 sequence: CASSQTSGGGNEQYF. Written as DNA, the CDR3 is TGTGCCAGCAGCCAAACTAGCGGGGGGGGTAATGAGCAGTACTTC.

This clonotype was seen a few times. The CDR3 spells CASSFSPGESTDTQYF. The CDR3, as DNA: TGTGCCAGCAGCTTTTCTCCGGGAGAGAGCACAGATACGCAGTATTTT. The chain links TRBV7-9 to TRBJ2-3; weak D call: TRBD2 (6 bases). Germline V gene lookup returns CDR1 SEHNR and CDR2 FQNEAQ (reference sequence). The CDR3 loop spans 16 amino acids. Deletions cut 3 bases from V and 0 bases from J, with 13 bases between.

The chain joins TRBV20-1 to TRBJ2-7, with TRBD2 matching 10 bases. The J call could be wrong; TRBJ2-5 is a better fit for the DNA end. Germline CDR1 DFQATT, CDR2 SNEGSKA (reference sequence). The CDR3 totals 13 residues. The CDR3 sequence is CSAQLAGQPTQYF. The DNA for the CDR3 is TGCAGTGCTCAACTAGCGGGGCAGCCGACCCAGTACTTC.

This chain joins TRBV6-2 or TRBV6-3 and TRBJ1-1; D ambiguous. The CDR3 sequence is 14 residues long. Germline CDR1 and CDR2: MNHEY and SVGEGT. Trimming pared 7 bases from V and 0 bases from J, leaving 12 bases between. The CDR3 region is CASTGVTVNTEAFF. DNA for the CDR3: TGTGCCAGCACGGGAGTTACCGTGAACACTGAAGCTTTCTTT.

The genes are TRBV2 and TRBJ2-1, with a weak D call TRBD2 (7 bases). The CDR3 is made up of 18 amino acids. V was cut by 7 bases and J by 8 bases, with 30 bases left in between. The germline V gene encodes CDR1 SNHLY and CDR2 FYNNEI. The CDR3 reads CASKNPFFSGGATDEQFF. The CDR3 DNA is TGTGCCAGCAAAAATCCCTTTTTTAGTGGGGGGGCCACGGATGAGCAGTTCTTC.

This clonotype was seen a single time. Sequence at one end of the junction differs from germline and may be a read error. The DNA of the CDR3 is TGCAGTGCTATATGGACGACAGTCTCCTACGATGAGCAGTTCTTC. It translates to CSAIWTTVSYDEQFF. The V and J genes are TRBV20-1 and TRBJ2-1; D is perhaps TRBD1 (5 bases). This CDR3 contains 15 residues. Germline lookup yields CDR1 DFQATT and CDR2 SNEGSKA (reference sequence).

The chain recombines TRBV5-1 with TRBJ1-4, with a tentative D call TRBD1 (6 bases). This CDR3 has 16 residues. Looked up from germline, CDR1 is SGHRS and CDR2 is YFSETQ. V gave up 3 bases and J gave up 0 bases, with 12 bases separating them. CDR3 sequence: CASSYDRRATNEKLFF. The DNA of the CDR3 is TGCGCCAGCAGCTATGACAGGAGGGCAACTAATGAAAAACTGTTTTTT.

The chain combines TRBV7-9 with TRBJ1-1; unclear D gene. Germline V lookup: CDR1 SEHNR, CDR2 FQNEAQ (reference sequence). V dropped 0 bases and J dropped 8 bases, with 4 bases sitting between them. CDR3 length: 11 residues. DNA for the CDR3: TGTGCCAGCAGCTTAGCGAGAGAAGCTTTCTTT. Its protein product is CASSLAREAFF.

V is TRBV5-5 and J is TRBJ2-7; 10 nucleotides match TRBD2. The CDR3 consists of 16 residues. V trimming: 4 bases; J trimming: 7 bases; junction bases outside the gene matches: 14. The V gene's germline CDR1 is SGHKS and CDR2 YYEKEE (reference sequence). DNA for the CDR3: TGTGCCAGCAGCACCGCTAGCGGGAGTACCTACAATGAGCAGTACTTC. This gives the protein CASSTASGSTYNEQYF.

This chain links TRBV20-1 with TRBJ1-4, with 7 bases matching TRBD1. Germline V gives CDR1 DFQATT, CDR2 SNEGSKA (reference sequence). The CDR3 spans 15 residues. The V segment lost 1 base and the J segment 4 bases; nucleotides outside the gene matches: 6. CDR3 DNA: TGCAGTGCTAGAGTTACCGGGACAGTTAATGAAAAACTGTTTTTT. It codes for CSARVTGTVNEKLFF.

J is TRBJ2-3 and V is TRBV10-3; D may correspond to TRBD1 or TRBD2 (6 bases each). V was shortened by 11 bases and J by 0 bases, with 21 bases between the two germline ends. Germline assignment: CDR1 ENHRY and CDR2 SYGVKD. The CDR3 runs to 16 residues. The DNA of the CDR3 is TGTGCCGCAACAGACGGTGTGGGGGGCAGCACAGATACGCAGTATTTT. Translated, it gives CAATDGVGGSTDTQYF.

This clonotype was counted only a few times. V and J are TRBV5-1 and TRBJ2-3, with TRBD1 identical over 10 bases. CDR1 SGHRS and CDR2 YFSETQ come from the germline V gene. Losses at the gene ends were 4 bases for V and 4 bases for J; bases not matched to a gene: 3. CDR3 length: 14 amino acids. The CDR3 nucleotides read TGCGCCAGCAGCATCGGACAGGGGGCAGATACGCAGTATTTT. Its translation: CASSIGQGADTQYF. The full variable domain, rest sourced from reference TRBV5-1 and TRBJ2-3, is KAGVTQTPRYLIKTRGQQVTLSCSPISGHRSVSWYQQTPGQGLQFLFEYFSETQRNKGNFPGRFSGRQFSNSRSEMNVSTLELGDSALYLCASSIGQGADTQYFGPGTRLTVL.

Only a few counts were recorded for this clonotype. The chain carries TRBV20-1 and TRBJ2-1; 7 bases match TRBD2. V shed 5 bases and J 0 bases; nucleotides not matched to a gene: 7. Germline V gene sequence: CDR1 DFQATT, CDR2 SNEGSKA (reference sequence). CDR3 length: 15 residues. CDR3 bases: TGCAGTGCTGGGTTTATAGCGGGCTCCTACAATGAGCAGTTCTTC. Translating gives CSAGFIAGSYNEQFF.

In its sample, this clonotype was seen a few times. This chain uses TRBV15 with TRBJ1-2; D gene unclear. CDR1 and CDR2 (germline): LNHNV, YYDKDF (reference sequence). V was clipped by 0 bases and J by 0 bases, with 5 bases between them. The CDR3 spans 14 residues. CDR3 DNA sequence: TGTGCCACCAGCAGAGATGCAGCTAACTATGGCTACACCTTC. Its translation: CATSRDAANYGYTF.

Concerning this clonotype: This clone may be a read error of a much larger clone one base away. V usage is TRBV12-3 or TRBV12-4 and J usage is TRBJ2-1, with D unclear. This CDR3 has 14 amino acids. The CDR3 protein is CASSLSVSYNEQSF. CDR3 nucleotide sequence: TGTGCCAGCAGTTTATCGGTCTCCTACAATGAGCAGTCCTTC.

The CDR3 here is CASSELRDRYNSNQPQHF. In nucleotides, the CDR3 is TGTGCCAGCAGCGAACTCCGGGACAGGTATAATAGCAATCAGCCCCAGCATTTT. V gene TRBV21-1 combines with J gene TRBJ1-5; the table calls TRBD1, which could not be checked here. TRBV21-1 is a pseudogene segment. The CDR3 contains 18 residues.

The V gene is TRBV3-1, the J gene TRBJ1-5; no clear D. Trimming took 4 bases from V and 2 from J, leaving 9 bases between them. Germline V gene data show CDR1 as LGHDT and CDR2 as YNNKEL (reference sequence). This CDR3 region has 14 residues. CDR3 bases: TGTGCCAGCAGCCCAGTCGGGGGCAATCAGCCCCAGCATTTT. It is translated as CASSPVGGNQPQHF.